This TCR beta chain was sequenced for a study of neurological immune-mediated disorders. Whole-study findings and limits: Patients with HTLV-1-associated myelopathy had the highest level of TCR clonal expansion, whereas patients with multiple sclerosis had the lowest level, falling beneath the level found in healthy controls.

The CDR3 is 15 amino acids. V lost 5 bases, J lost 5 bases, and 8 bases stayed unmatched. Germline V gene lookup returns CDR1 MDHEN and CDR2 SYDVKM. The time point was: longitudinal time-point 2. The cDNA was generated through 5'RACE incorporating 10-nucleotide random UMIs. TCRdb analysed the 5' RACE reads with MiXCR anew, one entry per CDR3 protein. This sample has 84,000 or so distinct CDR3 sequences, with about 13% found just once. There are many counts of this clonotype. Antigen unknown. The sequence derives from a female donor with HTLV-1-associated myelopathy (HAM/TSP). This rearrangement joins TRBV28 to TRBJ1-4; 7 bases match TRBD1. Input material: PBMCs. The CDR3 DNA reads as TGTGCCAGCAGTCTCCCCGGGACAGCGAATGAAAAACTGTTTTTT. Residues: CASSLPGTANEKLFF.